Below, 28 T cell receptor beta chains from the same sample are listed, as sequenced in a study of shared clonotypes between healthy human individuals. Method: immunoSEQ multiplex PCR; TCRdb's copy keeps in-frame clones and lacks some. In the table there are more than 2,000,000 clones, approximately 93% of which are singletons. Sequenced sample: naive CD4+ T cells from PBMCs. Regarding subset: CD45RA+ positively selected. These receptors came from a man younger than 35 in good health. Some clones in this sample may be carry-over from other donors' samples.

The gene calls are TRBV5-1 and TRBJ2-7, with 11 bases identical to TRBD1. V lost 4 bases to trimming and J lost 5 bases; unmatched junction nucleotides: 8. The CDR3 has 15 amino acids. Germline V CDR1 and CDR2: SGHRS, YFSETQ. The CDR3 is CASSPLGQGVDEQYF. Here the CDR3 DNA reads TGCGCCAGCAGCCCCTTGGGACAGGGGGTGGACGAGCAGTACTTC. Using reference TRBV5-1 and TRBJ2-7 for the parts outside the CDR3, the full variable domain is KAGVTQTPRYLIKTRGQQVTLSCSPISGHRSVSWYQQTPGQGLQFLFEYFSETQRNKGNFPGRFSGRQFSNSRSEMNVSTLELGDSALYLCASSPLGQGVDEQYFGPGTRLTVT.

With regard to this clone: Other DNA sequences in this sample translate to the same CDR3. The chain couples TRBV28 to TRBJ1-2; perhaps TRBD1 as D (5 bases). Deletions cut 6 bases from V and 4 bases from J, with 12 bases between. The CDR3 runs 13 residues. The germline V gene encodes CDR1 MDHEN and CDR2 SYDVKM. The CDR3 loop reads CASSTQGRYGYTF. CDR3 coding DNA: TGTGCCAGCAGCACTCAGGGCCGCTATGGCTACACCTTC.

The J gene is TRBJ2-1, the V gene TRBV7-9; D gene unclear. Deletions cut 3 bases from V and 7 bases from J, with 16 bases between. The CDR3 has 15 amino acids. CDR1 and CDR2 from the germline V gene are SEHNR and FQNEAQ (reference sequence). CDR3 residues: CASSFTRPVGNEQFF. The CDR3 DNA follows: TGTGCCAGCAGCTTTACCCGGCCAGTGGGGAATGAGCAGTTCTTC.

This chain links TRBV15 with TRBJ2-3, with 13 bases identical to TRBD2. The germline V gene has CDR1 LNHNV and CDR2 YYDKDF (reference sequence). Unmatched junction bases numbered 4, after V lost 5 bases and J lost 2 bases. CDR3 size: 16 residues. The CDR3 sequence: CATSGGLAGLTDTQYF. The CDR3 DNA reads TGTGCCACCAGCGGGGGACTAGCGGGGCTCACAGATACGCAGTATTTT.

This chain connects TRBV6-5 to TRBJ2-1; no reliable D call. The V gene lost 8 bases and the J gene lost 7 bases, with 6 bases spanning the gap. The CDR3 length is 10 residues. CDR1 is MNHEY and CDR2 is SVGAGI in the germline V gene. The CDR3 here is CASGRNEQFF. The CDR3 DNA is TGTGCCAGCGGGCGTAATGAGCAGTTCTTC.

This chain links TRBV4-1 with TRBJ2-1; D might be TRBD1 or TRBD2, each matching 5 bases. The germline gives CDR1 MGHRA, CDR2 YSYEKL. Trimming took 1 base from V and 7 from J, leaving 14 bases between them. CDR3 length equals 15 residues. The CDR3 protein is CASSQGQGAWNEQFF. In DNA, the CDR3 is TGCGCCAGCAGCCAAGGGCAGGGAGCATGGAATGAGCAGTTCTTC.

The V call is TRBV19, the J call TRBJ2-3, with TRBD2 matching over 10 bases. Trimming at V came to 4 bases and at J to 1 base, leaving 5 bases not matched to a gene. Germline V gene data show CDR1 as LNHDA and CDR2 as SQIVND (reference sequence). The CDR3 is 16 residues long. The CDR3 reads CASSNPSGSRTDTQYF. In DNA form, the CDR3 reads TGTGCCAGTAGTAACCCTAGCGGGAGTCGCACAGATACGCAGTATTTT.

This chain joins TRBV7-3 and TRBJ2-3, with 9 bases matching TRBD2. From germline, CDR1 is SGHTA and CDR2 FQGTGA. The CDR3 spans 15 residues. Trimming took 1 base from V and 4 from J; bases not matched to a gene: 3. CDR3 DNA sequence: TGTGCCAGCAGCTTAAGCGGGAGGGCCTCAGATACGCAGTATTTT. The encoded protein is CASSLSGRASDTQYF. Full variable domain (rest looked up from reference TRBV7-3 and TRBJ2-3): GAGVSQTPSNKVTEKGKYVELRCDPISGHTALYWYRQSLGQGPEFLIYFQGTGAADDSGLPNDRFFAVRPEGSVSTLKIQRTERGDSAVYLCASSLSGRASDTQYFGPGTRLTVL.

The rearrangement uses TRBV19 and TRBJ2-2; TRBD1 matches 9 bases. The CDR3 covers 15 residues. The germline gives CDR1 LNHDA, CDR2 SQIVND (reference sequence). The V and J ends lost 3 bases and 6 bases, in that order; junction bases with no gene match: 5. The CDR3 loop reads CASSMRDRASGELFF. CDR3 coding DNA: TGTGCCAGTAGTATGCGGGACAGGGCTTCCGGGGAGCTGTTTTTT.

This sequence joins TRBV11-3 and TRBJ2-3; D might be TRBD2 (5 bases). The CDR3 spans 14 residues. V was pared by 5 bases and J by 2 bases, with 11 bases between. CDR1 and CDR2 from the germline V gene are SGHNT and YENEEA. As DNA, the CDR3 is TGTGCCAGCAGCCACAGCGGACCCACAGATACGCAGTATTTT. Translation: CASSHSGPTDTQYF.

Only one count was recorded for this clone. This rearrangement joins TRBV7-2 to TRBJ2-7; 9 bases align to TRBD2. CDR1 and CDR2 from the germline V gene are SGHTA and FQGNSA. The CDR3 sequence is 13 residues long. The CDR3 reads CASSTTPAGLASV. CDR3 in DNA: TGTGCCAGCAGCACAACCCCGGCGGGACTAGCATCTGTC.

The V call is TRBV2, the J call TRBJ2-7; D possibly corresponds to TRBD2 (5 bases). This CDR3 has 15 amino acids. V shed 7 bases and J shed 0 bases, with 16 bases lying between them. Germline CDR1 SNHLY, CDR2 FYNNEI. Here the CDR3 DNA reads TGTGCCAGCAATCTTGGGAGACGCAGCTCCTACGAGCAGTACTTC. This translates into CASNLGRRSSYEQYF.

The chain links TRBV5-1 to TRBJ1-1; TRBD1 is a possible D gene (6 bases). Trimming took 6 bases from V and 0 from J, leaving 12 bases between them. The length of the CDR3 is 14 residues. CDR1 is SGHRS and CDR2 is YFSETQ in the germline V gene. As DNA, the CDR3 is TGCGCCAGCAAGGGGGTCGGATTGAACACTGAAGCTTTCTTT. Encoded protein: CASKGVGLNTEAFF. Full variable domain (outside the CDR3, taken from reference TRBV5-1 and TRBJ1-1): KAGVTQTPRYLIKTRGQQVTLSCSPISGHRSVSWYQQTPGQGLQFLFEYFSETQRNKGNFPGRFSGRQFSNSRSEMNVSTLELGDSALYLCASKGVGLNTEAFFGQGTRLTVV.

V and J are TRBV5-1 and TRBJ2-2, with D possibly TRBD1 on 5 matching bases. Germline V CDR1 and CDR2: SGHRS, YFSETQ. Trimming pared 1 base from V and 4 bases from J, leaving 17 bases between. The CDR3 spans 17 residues. The CDR3 DNA is TGCGCCAGCAGCTTGACCCCGACAAGGGGAACCACCGGGGAGCTGTTTTTT. Translated: CASSLTPTRGTTGELFF.

Remarks on this clone: The sample contains more than one DNA sequence encoding this CDR3. The rearrangement uses TRBV7-2 and TRBJ2-3; no firm D call. The V end was cut by 1 base, the J end by 4 bases, with 6 bases between. The CDR3 sequence is 13 residues long. Germline assignment: CDR1 SGHTA and CDR2 FQGNSA. CDR3 sequence: CASSLGLADTQYF. The CDR3 coding sequence is TGTGCCAGCAGCTTAGGGCTGGCAGATACGCAGTATTTT. Looking up the rest from reference TRBV7-2 and TRBJ2-3 gives the full variable domain: GAGVSQSPSNKVTEKGKDVELRCDPISGHTALYWYRQSLGQGLEFLIYFQGNSAPDKSGLPSDRFSAERTGGSVSTLTIQRTQQEDSAVYLCASSLGLADTQYFGPGTRLTVL.

The rearrangement links TRBV5-4 to TRBJ2-3; 7 bases agree with TRBD2. The CDR3 has 17 amino acids. The V segment lost 0 bases and the J segment 6 bases; nucleotides outside the gene matches: 13. Germline lookup yields CDR1 SGHNT and CDR2 YYREEE (reference sequence). CDR3 sequence reads: CASSLGASGGRRDTQYF. DNA for the CDR3: TGTGCCAGCAGCTTGGGGGCTAGCGGAGGGAGGAGGGATACGCAGTATTTT. The entire variable domain, with the rest obtained from reference TRBV5-4 and TRBJ2-3, is as follows: ETGVTQSPTHLIKTRGQQVTLRCSSQSGHNTVSWYQQALGQGPQFIFQYYREEENGRGNFPPRFSGLQFPNYSSELNVNALELDDSALYLCASSLGASGGRRDTQYFGPGTRLTVL.

Comment on this clone: Other DNA sequences in the sample encode the same CDR3. The chain uses TRBV4-1 and TRBJ2-1; D may correspond to TRBD1 or TRBD2 (5 bases each). The CDR3 runs 15 residues. With 1 base removed from V and 0 bases from J, the gap between germline ends came to 7 bases. Looked up from germline, CDR1 is MGHRA and CDR2 is YSYEKL. CDR3 in DNA: TGCGCCAGCAGCCAAGGTGGGGGCTCCTACAATGAGCAGTTCTTC. Translation: CASSQGGGSYNEQFF.

This rearrangement joins TRBV5-6 to TRBJ2-7, with TRBD2 matching 7 bases. CDR3 length equals 16 residues. Looked up from germline, CDR1 is SGHDT and CDR2 is YYEEEE. Trimming cost V 2 bases and J 9 bases; bases outside gene matches: 17. CDR3 loop: CASSLAWREPTSGQYF. DNA for the CDR3: TGTGCCAGCAGCTTAGCGTGGCGGGAGCCCACCTCGGGGCAGTACTTC.

The chain has TRBV4-1 and TRBJ2-2, with D unclear. V dropped 1 base and J dropped 4 bases, with 13 bases sitting between them. Germline loops: CDR1 MGHRA, CDR2 YSYEKL. The CDR3 runs to 16 residues. The CDR3 is CASSQVDMGITGELFF. The DNA of the CDR3 is TGCGCCAGCAGCCAAGTCGATATGGGGATCACCGGGGAGCTGTTTTTT.

The V and J genes are TRBV28 and TRBJ2-1; 12 nucleotides match TRBD2. Trimming at V came to 11 bases and at J to 6 bases, leaving 11 bases not matched to a gene. The CDR3 contains 15 residues. In germline, CDR1 is MDHEN, CDR2 SYDVKM. The DNA for the CDR3 is TGTGCCGTACTAGCGGGAGGTAGACGGGGCAATGAGCAGTTCTTC. Protein product: CAVLAGGRRGNEQFF.

This clone was seen only once. The gene calls are TRBV5-1 and TRBJ1-1, with unresolved D. CDR3 length equals 14 residues. The germline CDR1 and CDR2 sequences are SGHRS and YFSETQ. Trimming left V 0 bases short and J 1 base short, with 7 bases between. The chain's CDR3 is CASSLAQQNTEAFF. The CDR3 nucleotides are TGCGCCAGCAGCTTGGCACAGCAGAACACTGAAGCTTTCTTT. Using reference TRBV5-1 and TRBJ1-1 for the parts outside the CDR3, the full variable domain is KAGVTQTPRYLIKTRGQQVTLSCSPISGHRSVSWYQQTPGQGLQFLFEYFSETQRNKGNFPGRFSGRQFSNSRSEMNVSTLELGDSALYLCASSLAQQNTEAFFGQGTRLTVV.

The chain employs TRBV7-2 and TRBJ1-1; D call uncertain. The CDR3 is made up of 15 amino acids. V lost 4 bases and J 3 bases, leaving 15 bases between the germline ends. Germline CDR1 and CDR2: SGHTA and FQGNSA. The CDR3 protein is CASSSPPVGYTEAFF. The CDR3 nucleotides read TGTGCCAGCAGCTCTCCCCCGGTGGGGTACACTGAAGCTTTCTTT.

The chain joins TRBV6-1 to TRBJ2-1; 12 bases align to TRBD2. V dropped 1 base and J dropped 9; count of bases not matched to a gene: 4. Germline loops: CDR1 MNHNS, CDR2 SASEGT. The CDR3 contains 15 residues. CDR3 sequence: CASSEGGLAGSEQFF. CDR3 nucleotide sequence: TGTGCCAGCAGTGAAGGAGGACTAGCGGGGAGTGAGCAGTTCTTC.

The CDR3 nucleotides read TGTGCCAGCAGAGGGAACACCGAGGAAAAACTGTTTTTT. Encoded protein: CASRGNTEEKLFF. The chain combines TRBV6-6 with TRBJ1-4; D remains ambiguous. Trimming shortened V by 6 bases and J by 8 bases, and 13 bases separated the two germline ends. CDR1 is MNHNY, CDR2 SVGAGI, per germline (reference sequence). The CDR3 runs to 13 residues.

The rearrangement uses TRBV18 and TRBJ2-3, with D uncertain. Germline lookup yields CDR1 KGHSH and CDR2 LQKENI. CDR3 length equals 14 residues. Trimming took 2 bases from V and 3 from J, leaving 9 bases between them. The CDR3: CASSPNLGTDTQYF. Here the CDR3 DNA reads TGTGCCAGCTCACCAAACCTGGGAACAGATACGCAGTATTTT.

The chain carries TRBV5-8 and TRBJ2-4, with 9 bases fitting TRBD1. The CDR3 totals 15 residues. Per germline, CDR1 SGHTS and CDR2 YDEGEE. Losses at the gene ends were 2 bases for V and 9 bases for J; bases not matched to a gene: 9. The CDR3 DNA is TGTGCCAGCAGCTTCACAGGGGGCGTCGGCTCCATTCAGTACTTC. This encodes CASSFTGGVGSIQYF.

The chain combines TRBV27 with TRBJ2-7, with 10 bases lining up with TRBD1. V lost 4 bases and J lost 2; bases outside the gene matches: 8. Germline V gene sequence: CDR1 MNHEY, CDR2 SMNVEV (reference sequence). The CDR3 totals 16 residues. The CDR3 coding sequence is TGTGCCAGCAGTTCCCACGGGACAGGGGCGGCCTACGAGCAGTACTTC. Translating gives CASSSHGTGAAYEQYF.

V is TRBV29-1 and J is TRBJ1-5; D unclear. Trimming removed 5 bases from V and 0 bases from J, with 8 bases in between. This CDR3 has 13 residues. Germline loops: CDR1 SQVTM, CDR2 ANQGSEA. The CDR3, as DNA: TGCAGCGTTAAAAAAGATAGCAATCAGCCCCAGCATTTT. Translated: CSVKKDSNQPQHF.